This entry lists 22 T cell receptor beta chains sequenced from one sample in a study of cytomegalovirus exposure and HLA in healthy donors (dated by TCRdb to between 2016 and 2019). Libraries were made using the immunoSEQ multiplex PCR assay. For the multiplex PCR, a mixture combining 60 forward primers for TCR Vbeta segments and 13 reverse primers for TCR Jbeta segments was used. What TCRdb holds here is the immuneACCESS table cut down to in-frame rearrangements. Part of the clones is not present; checked against another copy, under half of the missing clones reflect an unresolved V gene, and the others are unexplained. Present in this sample are approximately 180,000 clones, 70% to 80% of which were seen just once. The top ten hold 1.6% of the sample. The sequenced sample was PBMCs. Receptor source: a woman in her forties or fifties in good health and CMV-seronegative.

The genes are TRBV6-6 and TRBJ1-5; 7 positions agree with TRBD1. The germline V gene encodes CDR1 MNHNY and CDR2 SVGAGI (reference sequence). The junction had 3 bases not matched to a gene; V was cut back by 2 bases and J by 2 bases. The CDR3 runs 15 residues. The CDR3 DNA sequence: TGTGCCAGCAGTTACGATGGACAGGGCAATCAGCCCCAGCATTTT. Its translation: CASSYDGQGNQPQHF.

V gene TRBV5-1 combines with J gene TRBJ1-2, with TRBD1 identical over 8 bases. V was pared by 1 base and J by 3 bases, with 8 bases of the junction left unmatched. Looked up from germline, CDR1 is SGHRS and CDR2 is YFSETQ. The CDR3 has 16 amino acids. The CDR3 loop reads CASSLTSDRADYGYTF. The DNA for the CDR3 is TGCGCCAGCAGCTTGACCTCGGACAGGGCGGACTATGGCTACACCTTC.

This clone has only one observation. V and J are TRBV19 and TRBJ1-1, with 8 nucleotides matching TRBD1. The germline CDR1 and CDR2 sequences are LNHDA and SQIVND (reference sequence). The V gene end was trimmed by 9 bases and the J gene end by 0 bases; junction bases not matched to a gene: 12. The CDR3 consists of 16 residues. The CDR3 nucleotides read TGTGCCAGCGCTATCCACAGGGGGAGGATGAACACTGAAGCTTTCTTT. This sequence encodes CASAIHRGRMNTEAFF.

The chain combines TRBV27 with TRBJ1-4; 9 bases are shared with TRBD1. Germline V gene lookup returns CDR1 MNHEY and CDR2 SMNVEV (reference sequence). The CDR3 loop spans 17 amino acids. The ends lost 5 bases at V and 6 bases at J; junction bases unmatched: 13. Written as DNA, the CDR3 is TGTGCCAGCAGTCCTCGCCGGGCCACAGGGGGCTATGAAAAACTGTTTTTT. This sequence encodes CASSPRRATGGYEKLFF.

This clone was picked up a small number of times. The chain has TRBV4-3 and TRBJ2-6; TRBD2 aligns across 11 bases. This CDR3 region has 18 residues. The germline gives CDR1 LGHNA, CDR2 YSLEER. Losses at the gene ends were 1 base for V and 3 bases for J; bases not matched to a gene: 5. This CDR3 reads CASSQGLAGLGGANVLTF. CDR3 DNA sequence: TGCGCCAGCAGCCAAGGACTAGCGGGGCTAGGTGGGGCCAACGTCCTGACTTTC.

V gene TRBV7-8 combines with J gene TRBJ2-5, with 8 positions matching TRBD1. This CDR3 has 15 residues. Germline V gene lookup returns CDR1 SGHVS and CDR2 FQNEAQ. Trimming took 1 base from V and 3 from J; bases not matched to a gene: 4. The CDR3 reads CASSLEPTGEETQYF. CDR3 sequence (DNA): TGTGCCAGCAGCTTAGAACCGACAGGGGAAGAGACCCAGTACTTC.

This chain links TRBV18 with TRBJ2-3; no clear D. The germline gives CDR1 KGHSH, CDR2 LQKENI. V was pared by 1 base and J by 2 bases, with 4 bases between. The length of the CDR3 is 13 residues. CDR3 DNA sequence: TGTGCCAGCTCACCACAGCACACAGATACGCAGTATTTT. This gives the protein CASSPQHTDTQYF. Full variable domain (missing parts from reference TRBV18 and TRBJ2-3): NAGVMQNPRHLVRRRGQEARLRCSPMKGHSHVYWYRQLPEEGLKFMVYLQKENIIDESGMPKERFSAEFPKEGPSILRIQQVVRGDSAAYFCASSPQHTDTQYFGPGTRLTVL.

This clone was picked up one time. The V and J genes are TRBV4-1 and TRBJ2-3; D perhaps matches TRBD2 (5 bases). V was trimmed by 5 bases and J by 0 bases, leaving 21 bases between them. The CDR3 has 18 residues. Germline V CDR1 and CDR2: MGHRA, YSYEKL. The CDR3: CASSSLLTITSSTDTQYF. CDR3 coding DNA: TGCGCCAGCAGCTCCCTCCTGACTATCACATCTAGCACAGATACGCAGTATTTT.

The V call is TRBV4-1, the J call TRBJ2-7; possibly TRBD2 for D (6 bases). CDR1 and CDR2 from the germline V gene are MGHRA and YSYEKL. The V gene lost 3 bases and the J gene lost 5 bases, with 17 bases spanning the gap. The CDR3 is made up of 15 amino acids. In DNA form, the CDR3 reads TGCGCCAGCAGCCAGGGAGGTCTAGTGGGCCACGAGCAGTACTTC. It specifies CASSQGGLVGHEQYF.

The V gene is TRBV7-3, the J gene TRBJ2-1; 12 positions agree with TRBD2. Germline CDR1 SGHTA, CDR2 FQGTGA. CDR3 size: 18 residues. Trimming at V came to 2 bases and at J to 2 bases, leaving 7 bases not matched to a gene. For the CDR3, the DNA is TGTGCCAGCAGCTTAGGGACTAGCGGGCCTGGAGCCTACAATGAGCAGTTCTTC. Its protein is CASSLGTSGPGAYNEQFF.

The chain joins TRBV2 to TRBJ1-1; 9 positions match TRBD1. Germline lookup yields CDR1 SNHLY and CDR2 FYNNEI. This CDR3 spans 14 amino acids. V lost 4 bases and J lost 5; bases outside the gene matches: 5. The CDR3 sequence is CASSVRQGGTEAFF. The CDR3 DNA is TGTGCCAGCAGTGTTCGACAGGGGGGGACTGAAGCTTTCTTT.

In this sample, this clone turned up once. The chain couples TRBV9 to TRBJ2-2; possible D gene TRBD2, 5 bases. The V end lost 0 bases, the J end lost 1 base, and 7 bases lay between the germline ends. This CDR3 has 15 amino acids. Germline loops: CDR1 SGDLS, CDR2 YYNGEE. CDR3 in amino acids: CASSVERENTGELFF. CDR3 coding DNA: TGTGCCAGCAGCGTAGAACGGGAGAACACCGGGGAGCTGTTTTTT.

This chain connects TRBV6-1 to TRBJ2-7; no clear D. The CDR3 has 12 amino acids. V was trimmed by 6 bases and J by 4 bases, leaving 10 bases between them. The germline V gene has CDR1 MNHNS and CDR2 SASEGT. Here the CDR3 DNA reads TGTGCCAGCAGGCCCTCAACTTACGAGCAGTACTTC. It codes for CASRPSTYEQYF.

CDR3 protein: CASSLVAQGEGYTF. CDR3 bases: TGTGCCAGCAGCTTAGTCGCACAGGGAGAAGGCTACACCTTC. The V and J genes are TRBV7-9 and TRBJ1-2, with D perhaps TRBD1 (6 bases). Germline assignment: CDR1 SEHNR and CDR2 FQNEAQ (reference sequence). V dropped 1 base and J dropped 8 bases, with 14 bases sitting between them. The CDR3 is 14 residues long.

V is TRBV15 and J is TRBJ1-5; perhaps TRBD1 as D (5 bases). The length of the CDR3 is 14 residues. Looked up from germline, CDR1 is LNHNV and CDR2 is YYDKDF (reference sequence). Trimming cost V 2 bases and J 3 bases, with 8 bases left between them. The CDR3, as DNA: TGTGCCACCAGCAGAAACAGGCCCAATCAGCCCCAGCATTTT. It specifies CATSRNRPNQPQHF.

The chain joins TRBV18 to TRBJ2-7, with 8 positions matching TRBD1. J gave up 7 bases and V 3 bases, and 11 bases lay outside the gene matches. The CDR3 contains 15 residues. The V gene's germline CDR1 is KGHSH and CDR2 LQKENI. CDR3 coding DNA: TGTGCCAGCTCACCGGCCTCGACAGGGGCTAATGAGCAGTACTTC. It encodes CASSPASTGANEQYF.

This clone was counted between two and nine times. The V call is TRBV5-6, the J call TRBJ2-5; 7 bases match TRBD2. Germline-derived CDR1 and CDR2 are SGHDT and YYEEEE. The CDR3 consists of 16 residues. The trim removed 4 bases at V and 1 base at J, leaving 10 bases unmatched. The CDR3 DNA reads TGTGCCAGCAGCCCGGGGGGAGATCGGTTCCAAGAGACCCAGTACTTC. Translation: CASSPGGDRFQETQYF.

The table lists this clone with a few counts. The rearrangement joins TRBV5-1 to TRBJ1-1; D may be TRBD1 (5 bases). The germline CDR1 and CDR2 sequences are SGHRS and YFSETQ. V was trimmed by 4 bases and J by 4 bases, leaving 14 bases between them. The CDR3 totals 14 residues. The CDR3 spells CASSTGQFGTEAFF. The CDR3 DNA follows: TGCGCCAGCAGCACCGGACAATTCGGCACTGAAGCTTTCTTT.

With regard to this clone: The same CDR3 is also encoded by other DNA sequences in this sample. This chain links TRBV27 with TRBJ2-5, with D unresolved. The CDR3 has 15 amino acids. In germline, CDR1 is MNHEY, CDR2 SMNVEV (reference sequence). V was pared by 1 base and J by 2 bases, with 11 bases between. This CDR3 reads CASSLFKASQETQYF. CDR3 DNA: TGTGCCAGCAGTTTATTCAAGGCTAGTCAAGAGACCCAGTACTTC.

The chain employs TRBV5-1 and TRBJ1-1, with a possible D match to TRBD1 (5 bases). Trimming shortened V by 0 bases and J by 1 base, and 13 bases separated the two germline ends. Germline V gene data show CDR1 as SGHRS and CDR2 as YFSETQ. CDR3 length equals 16 residues. The CDR3 spells CASSLAGGLTNTEAFF. In DNA, the CDR3 is TGCGCCAGCAGCTTGGCGGGGGGGTTGACGAACACTGAAGCTTTCTTT.

This clone was seen only a few times. The V call is TRBV10-3, the J call TRBJ2-7, with 7 nucleotides matching TRBD1. Germline V gives CDR1 ENHRY, CDR2 SYGVKD. The CDR3 is made up of 13 amino acids. Trimming at V came to 3 bases and at J to 3 bases, leaving 2 bases not matched to a gene. In DNA, the CDR3 is TGTGCCATCAGTGACGGACAGGTCTACGAGCAGTACTTC. It yields the protein CAISDGQVYEQYF.

CDR3 region: CASSIKGGGETQYF. The CDR3 region has the DNA TGTGCCAGCAGCATAAAGGGAGGTGGAGAGACCCAGTACTTC. The chain combines TRBV7-3 with TRBJ2-5, with D maybe TRBD2 (6 bases). V was clipped by 5 bases and J by 4 bases, with 14 bases between them. Per germline, CDR1 SGHTA and CDR2 FQGTGA. The CDR3 extends over 14 amino acids.